This T cell receptor (beta chain) was captured in a study of vaccination effects on CD4 cells after COVID-19. Study overall: Post-vaccine draws lagged the second dose by a median of 72 days.

TCRdb keeps only in-frame clones here, not all; method: immunoSEQ multiplex PCR. The sample yields about 66,000 clones, approximately 79% seen once. Germline lookup yields CDR1 SGHTA and CDR2 FQGNSA. The CDR3 length is 15 residues. The V end was cut by 1 base, the J end by 1 base, with 7 bases between. Worth noting for this clone: Antigen unknown.

After less than twelve days in culture, the CD4+ T cells were isolated. BNT162b2 vaccine or mRNA-1273 vaccine was given to participants in two doses. Vaccinees lacked prior SARS-CoV-2 infection and tested negative for nucleocapsid antibodies. General study results and limits: In vaccinees who were healthy, merely 1 out of 255 vaccine-induced clones cross-reacted with common cold coronaviruses. Both infection-induced and vaccine-induced clones contracted markedly at late post-vaccination timepoints.

The chain joins TRBV7-2 to TRBJ1-4, with no clear D. This clonotype was obtained from a human donor who received a COVID-19 vaccine. Material: CD4+ T cells from PBMCs cultured without peptide, obtained after COVID-19 vaccination. The CDR3 DNA reads as TGTGCCAGCAGCTTAGTACGTGGAACTAATGAAAAACTGTTTTTT. Translation: CASSLVRGTNEKLFF.